This is a list of T cell receptor beta chains from one sample in a study of tumor-infiltrating lymphocytes in primary liver carcinoma. TCRdb reprocessed the multiplex PCR reads via MiXCR and lists one record per CDR3 protein. The repertoire holds around 330,000 distinct CDR3 sequences, with around three fifths as singletons. Sequencing was performed on peripheral blood. The receptors shown here come from a woman in her twenties or thirties with primary liver carcinoma and hepatitis B virus infection. Both conserved end residues are part of each CDR3. Each record gives: CDR3 protein, CDR3 DNA, CDR3 length, J gene, clone size, D gene, V gene. D genes are given only for firm matches. Clone sizes are given selectively: once, few, many, or a class where the clone is expanded.

CASSSRDRASGYTF TGTGCCAGCAGCTCACGGGACAGGGCGTCCGGCTACACCTTC 14 TRBJ1-2 - TRBD1 TRBV5-5
CIKDRSYQPQHF TGCATAAAGGACAGGTCGTATCAGCCCCAGCATTTT 12 TRBJ1-5 many TRBD1 TRBV29-1
CTSSTAGTAKNIQYF TGTACCAGCAGTACCGCCGGGACAGCCAAAAACATTCAGTACTTC 15 TRBJ2-4 - - TRBV6-5
CSSSYSKQGNSPLHF TGTTCCAGCAGTTACTCGAAACAGGGTAATTCACCCCTCCACTTT 15 TRBJ1-6 once - TRBV6-5
CASSLGAGGFNEQFF TGTGCCAGCAGCCTCGGAGCGGGAGGTTTCAATGAGCAGTTCTTT 15 TRBJ2-1 - TRBD2 TRBV11-2
CASSSHMSTEAFF TGTGCCAGCTCCTCTCATATGAGCACTGAAGCTTTCTTT 13 TRBJ1-1 - - TRBV11-2
CASSLSVSGANVLTF TGTGCCAGCAGTTTGTCCGTCTCTGGGGCCAACGTCCTGACTTTC 15 TRBJ2-6 few - TRBV12-3/TRBV12-4
CASSFWQGDTNEQFF TGTGCCAGCAGTTTCTGGCAGGGAGATACCAATGAGCAGTTCTTC 15 TRBJ2-1 - - TRBV28
CASSLGGRARDEQFF TGTGCCAGCAGCTTGGGCGGGAGGGCCAGGGATGAGCAGTTCTTC 15 TRBJ2-1 many TRBD2 TRBV11-2
CANSYSKYTGPSGEQYF TGTGCCAACAGTTACTCGAAATATACGGGACCGAGTGGAGAGCAGTACTTC 17 TRBJ2-7 - - TRBV6-6
CASSQQTSDQETQYF TGCGCCAGCAGCCAACAGACTAGCGACCAAGAGACCCAGTACTTC 15 TRBJ2-5 few TRBD2 TRBV4-3
CSVAQGAGNTIYF TGCAGCGTTGCACAGGGGGCTGGAAACACCATATATTTT 13 TRBJ1-3 - TRBD1 TRBV29-1
CASSGQGHYGNEKLLF TGTGCCAGCAGTGGCCAGGGGCACTATGGTAATGAAAAACTGCTTTTT 16 TRBJ1-4 - - TRBV6-5
CASNHLDFAEAFF TGTGCCAGCAACCACCTCGATTTCGCTGAAGCCTTCTTT 13 TRBJ1-1 - - TRBV7-8
CASSSQVGLDAFF TGTGCCAGCAGCTCCCAGGTGGGCCTTGATGCTTTCTTT 13 TRBJ1-1 - - TRBV5-5
CASSFVSGRSSYNEQFF TGTGCCAGCAGTTTTGTTAGCGGGAGATCGTCCTACAATGAGCAGTTCTTC 17 TRBJ2-1 - TRBD2 TRBV28
CASSWTSGFPQNIQYF TGTGCCAGCAGCTGGACTAGCGGGTTCCCCCAAAACATTCAGTACTTC 16 TRBJ2-4 few TRBD2 TRBV6-5
CSVRAYTEAFF TGCAGCGTAAGGGCGTACACTGAAGCTTTCTTT 11 TRBJ1-1 many - TRBV29-1
CASSLRSGRWKETQYF TGTGCCAGCAGCTTAAGGAGCGGGAGATGGAAAGAGACCCAGTACTTC 16 TRBJ2-5 - TRBD2 TRBV12-3/TRBV12-4
CAGILARSWGSQGVPLTNEQFF TGTGCCGGCATCTTAGCCCGTAGTTGGGGAAGCCAGGGGGTCCCCCTAACCAATGAGCAGTTCTTC 22 TRBJ2-1 - TRBD1 TRBV11-2
CSAPDGNTIYF TGCAGCGCTCCTGATGGGAACACCATATATTTT 11 TRBJ1-3 many - TRBV29-1
CASSPRTSGRETDTQYF TGTGCCAGCAGCCCGCGGACTAGCGGGAGGGAGACAGATACGCAGTATTTT 17 TRBJ2-3 - TRBD2 TRBV9
CASSASGQPQHF TGTGCCAGCAGTGCTAGCGGTCAGCCCCAGCATTTT 12 TRBJ1-5 many - TRBV6-1
CSARPPLAIEQFF TGCAGTGCTAGACCCCCACTAGCGATTGAGCAGTTCTTC 13 TRBJ2-1 - TRBD2 TRBV20-1
CASRLRSGANVLTF TGTGCCAGCAGGCTCCGCTCTGGGGCCAACGTCCTGACTTTC 14 TRBJ2-6 - - TRBV28
CASSSPAWAQYF TGTGCCAGCAGCAGCCCCGCATGGGCGCAGTATTTT 12 TRBJ2-3 - - TRBV11-2
CASRHITGPAMISNQPQHF TGTGCCAGCAGGCATATCACAGGGCCCGCTATGATTAGCAATCAGCCCCAGCATTTT 19 TRBJ1-5 - - TRBV12-3/TRBV12-4
CASSNGGSANYGYTF TGTGCCAGCAGTAACGGAGGGTCAGCAAACTATGGCTACACCTTC 15 TRBJ1-2 many - TRBV12-3/TRBV12-4
CASRLDGIGEQFF TGTGCCAGCAGATTAGACGGGATTGGTGAGCAGTTCTTC 13 TRBJ2-1 - - TRBV7-8
CASSPYSSTDTQYF TGTGCCAGCAGTCCCTACAGTAGCACAGATACGCAGTATTTT 14 TRBJ2-3 - - TRBV6-5
CANSKASSGSSSCNEQFF TGTGCCAACAGCAAAGCCTCTAGCGGGTCGAGCTCCTGCAATGAGCAGTTCTTC 18 TRBJ2-1 - TRBD2 TRBV12-3/TRBV12-4
CASSSSRGNHYEQYF TGTGCCAGCAGCTCTTCACGGGGGAATCACTACGAGCAGTACTTC 15 TRBJ2-7 - - TRBV5-6
CASSFQVSYNEQFF TGTGCCAGCAGTTTTCAGGTATCCTACAATGAGCAGTTCTTC 14 TRBJ2-1 few - TRBV12-3/TRBV12-4
CASSLVLGRGETQYF TGTGCCAGCAGCTTAGTCCTGGGCAGGGGTGAGACCCAGTACTTC 15 TRBJ2-5 few - TRBV7-8
CASSFDFSDTQYF TGTGCCAGCAGCTTCGACTTTTCTGATACGCAGTATTTT 13 TRBJ2-3 - - TRBV7-3
CASSRGGLAGLYNEQFF TGCGCCAGCAGCCGAGGGGGGCTAGCGGGATTGTACAATGAGCAGTTCTTC 17 TRBJ2-1 many TRBD2 TRBV4-1
CASSLGAHEGEKLFF TGTGCCAGCAGCTTAGGGGCGCATGAGGGGGAAAAACTGTTTTTT 15 TRBJ1-4 many - TRBV11-2